This record looks at one T cell receptor (beta chain) sequence and its context. This sample stems from a study of OX40 agonist ivuxolimab in advanced cancers. Enrollment shut out patients with autoimmune disease history or systemic immunosuppression. Here immunoSEQ multiplex PCR was the method, and the copy in TCRdb shows in-frame clones only, minus some. This sample has fewer than 25,000 clones, with approximately 80% found just once. Germline CDR1 SGDLS, CDR2 YYNGEE. The CDR3 totals 14 residues. V was clipped by 4 bases and J by 3 bases, with 12 bases between them. This TCR derives from an adult with an advanced solid tumor such as melanoma, head and neck, liver or kidney cancer. The material was CD4+ or CD8+ T cells sorted from blood, obtained in a trial of the OX40 agonist ivuxolimab. The chain employs TRBV9 and TRBJ2-3, with D perhaps matching TRBD1 or TRBD2 (5 bases each). The CDR3 loop is CASSLGRQTDTQYF. CDR3 nucleotides: TGTGCCAGCAGCCTGGGACGGCAGACAGATACGCAGTATTTT. The full variable domain, in which reference TRBV9 and TRBJ2-3 provide the parts outside the CDR3, is DSGVTQTPKHLITATGQRVTLRCSPRSGDLSVYWYQQSLDQGLQFLIQYYNGEERAKGNILERFSAQQFPDLHSELNLSSLELGDSALYFCASSLGRQTDTQYFGPGTRLTVL.